This entry lists 23 T cell receptor beta chains sequenced from one sample in a study of type 1 regulatory T cells listed by TCRdb under 2021. These receptors have no identified antigens. The instrument given in TCRdb is Illumina MiSeq. TCRdb reanalyzed the raw reads on its own, using fastp at Q25 for trimming and MiXCR for clone calling, and kept in-frame beta chains. Entries that share a CDR3 protein sequence are merged under the most common genes and DNA. The sample contains roughly 67,000 distinct CDR3 sequences, roughly 60% of them found a single time. The ten largest clones take up about 8% of the sample. Sequenced input: cultured T cells, either the whole culture or a sorted T cell fraction (not recorded which). The cell subset or site label, read with the paper, signifies: Tr1-enriched cell product generated in vitro against host alloantigens. These TCRs come from a human donor in good health.

V usage is TRBV12-3 or TRBV12-4 and J usage is TRBJ1-5; a possible D gene is TRBD1 (6 bases). The CDR3 extends over 13 amino acids. Trimming removed 7 bases at V and 5 bases at J, with 12 bases between. CDR3 nucleotide sequence: TGTGCCAGCACAACAGGGTGGGATCAGCCCCAGCATTTT. Protein: CASTTGWDQPQHF.

This rearrangement joins TRBV7-9 to TRBJ2-3; the match to TRBD2 covers 7 bases. V lost 2 bases, J lost 3 bases, and 8 bases stayed unmatched. The CDR3 spans 16 residues. The germline V gene encodes CDR1 SEHNR and CDR2 FQNEAQ (reference sequence). The CDR3: CASSLTGGRPTDTQYF. The CDR3, as DNA: TGTGCCAGCAGCTTAACGGGCGGGAGACCAACAGATACGCAGTATTTT. The variable domain in full, with the rest retrieved from reference TRBV7-9 and TRBJ2-3, is DTGVSQNPRHKITKRGQNVTFRCDPISEHNRLYWYRQTLGQGPEFLTYFQNEAQLEKSRLLSDRFSAERPKGSFSTLEIQRTEQGDSAMYLCASSLTGGRPTDTQYFGPGTRLTVL.

V is TRBV5-1 and J is TRBJ1-1; D is uncertain. V was shortened by 6 bases and J by 2 bases, with 14 bases between the two germline ends. Germline loops: CDR1 SGHRS, CDR2 YFSETQ. This CDR3 comprises 14 residues. CDR3 DNA sequence: TGCGCCAGCATCGAGGGAAAGGGAAACACTGAAGCTTTCTTT. Translating it yields CASIEGKGNTEAFF.

The chain has TRBV10-2 and TRBJ2-2, with 8 bases fitting TRBD1. Losses at the gene ends were 2 bases for V and 0 bases for J; bases not matched to a gene: 11. This CDR3 is 19 amino acids long. Per germline, CDR1 WSHSY and CDR2 SAAADI. The CDR3 region has the DNA TGCGCCAGCAGTGAGCTCGGACAGGGTTACGGGTCGAACACCGGGGAGCTGTTTTTT. Amino acid sequence: CASSELGQGYGSNTGELFF.

The chain employs TRBV4-1 and TRBJ1-2, with 8 bases fitting TRBD1. The V segment lost 4 bases and the J segment 3 bases; nucleotides outside the gene matches: 4. The CDR3 is 14 residues long. Germline CDR1 reads MGHRA; CDR2 reads YSYEKL. CDR3 sequence reads: CASSPGQGHYGYTF. The CDR3 DNA sequence: TGCGCCAGCAGCCCAGGACAGGGCCACTATGGCTACACCTTC.

This clonotype is medium-sized (0.01 to 0.1%). The chain links TRBV7-2 to TRBJ2-2; 7 bases match TRBD2. The CDR3 has 15 residues. The V and J ends lost 5 bases and 4 bases, in that order; junction bases with no gene match: 7. Germline assignment: CDR1 SGHTA and CDR2 FQGNSA. Written as DNA, the CDR3 is TGTGCCAGCAGCGCCAACTCGGGGGGCACCGGGGAGCTGTTTTTT. The encoded protein is CASSANSGGTGELFF.

The chain links TRBV25-1 to TRBJ2-5, with D possibly being TRBD2 (5 bases). V lost 6 bases to trimming and J lost 2 bases, with 16 bases between them. This CDR3 is built from 15 residues. Per germline, CDR1 MGHDK and CDR2 SYGVNS. CDR3 residues: CASRNTGISQETQYF. In DNA form, the CDR3 reads TGTGCCAGCAGGAACACCGGGATTTCACAAGAGACCCAGTACTTC.

The genes are TRBV6-6 and TRBJ2-3; 7 nucleotides line up with TRBD2. Germline loops: CDR1 MNHNY, CDR2 SVGAGI (reference sequence). The CDR3 extends over 17 amino acids. V lost 2 bases to trimming and J lost 2 bases; unmatched junction nucleotides: 10. This CDR3 is CASSYPRDAGVTDTQYF. The CDR3 nucleotides are TGTGCCAGCAGTTACCCGCGGGACGCGGGAGTCACAGATACGCAGTATTTT.

The rearrangement joins TRBV6-5 to TRBJ2-2; D gene uncertain. Germline V gives CDR1 MNHEY, CDR2 SVGAGI. The CDR3 runs 16 residues. The germline V and J ends were trimmed by 0 bases and 6 bases, with 14 bases remaining between them. The CDR3 reads CASSYSTRRGPGELFF. CDR3 DNA sequence: TGTGCCAGCAGTTACTCTACCCGACGTGGGCCCGGGGAGCTGTTTTTT.

The chain recombines TRBV28 with TRBJ2-5, with D maybe TRBD2 (6 bases). Deletions cut 4 bases from V and 4 bases from J, with 16 bases between. The CDR3 is 15 residues long. Germline V gene lookup returns CDR1 MDHEN and CDR2 SYDVKM. CDR3 bases: TGTGCCAGCAGTTCCCCCTTCCGGGGGAGAGAGACCCAGTACTTC. This sequence encodes CASSSPFRGRETQYF. Full variable domain (missing parts from reference TRBV28 and TRBJ2-5): DVKVTQSSRYLVKRTGEKVFLECVQDMDHENMFWYRQDPGLGLRLIYFSYDVKMKEKGDIPEGYSVSREKKERFSLILESASTNQTSMYLCASSSPFRGRETQYFGPGTRLLVL.

CDR3 coding DNA: TGTGCCAGCAGCTTATCCGGCAGGGGCCACGAGCAGTACTTC. The encoded protein is CASSLSGRGHEQYF. The chain has TRBV11-3 and TRBJ2-7, with D maybe TRBD1 (6 bases). The CDR3 contains 14 residues. Trimming left V 2 bases short and J 5 bases short, with 13 bases between. The V gene's germline CDR1 is SGHNT and CDR2 YENEEA.

V is TRBV12-3 or TRBV12-4 and J is TRBJ2-7, with 7 nucleotides matching TRBD2. The CDR3 has 14 amino acids. J was trimmed by 5 bases and V by 5 bases; bases with no gene match: 9. As DNA, the CDR3 is TGTGCCAGCAGTCCACAAGCGGGACTCCACGAGCAGTACTTC. Its protein product is CASSPQAGLHEQYF.

The chain combines TRBV7-9 with TRBJ2-2; perhaps TRBD2 as D (6 bases). This CDR3 comprises 15 residues. V lost 3 bases to trimming and J lost 0 bases, with 8 bases between them. Per the germline V gene, CDR1 is SEHNR and CDR2 is FQNEAQ (reference sequence). The DNA of the CDR3 is TGTGCCAGCAGCTTCTGGGGGGCGAACACCGGGGAGCTGTTTTTT. Protein: CASSFWGANTGELFF.

The chain uses TRBV7-2 and TRBJ2-7, with D possibly being TRBD1 (5 bases). This CDR3 has 15 residues. Germline CDR1 and CDR2: SGHTA and FQGNSA. Trimming cost V 5 bases and J 2 bases, with 16 bases left between them. CDR3 sequence (DNA): TGTGCCAGCAGCCTCGAGACAGTCAATCCCTACGAGCAGTACTTC. Translating gives CASSLETVNPYEQYF.

The J gene is TRBJ2-3, the V gene TRBV7-9; 9 bases are shared with TRBD1. The germline CDR1 and CDR2 sequences are SEHNR and FQNEAQ (reference sequence). V lost 5 bases and J lost 3; bases outside the gene matches: 6. The CDR3 extends over 15 amino acids. The CDR3 loop reads CASSPGTGNTDTQYF. CDR3 bases: TGTGCCAGCAGCCCCGGGACAGGGAATACAGATACGCAGTATTTT.

CDR3 sequence (DNA): TGTGCCAGCAGCCCACAGGGGGCGTACATTCAGTACTTC. Translated: CASSPQGAYIQYF. This sequence joins TRBV5-5 and TRBJ2-4, with 9 nucleotides matching TRBD1. CDR1 is SGHKS and CDR2 is YYEKEE in the germline V gene (reference sequence). The CDR3 has 13 amino acids. J was trimmed by 8 bases and V by 4 bases; bases with no gene match: 4.

The sample holds a few counts of this clonotype. V and J are TRBV7-9 and TRBJ2-1; 8 bases are a match to TRBD2. Germline CDR1 is SEHNR and CDR2 is FQNEAQ (reference sequence). The V segment lost 6 bases and the J segment 10 bases; nucleotides outside the gene matches: 11. CDR3 size: 14 residues. CDR3: CASRNAGLEGEQFF. The CDR3 nucleotides read TGTGCCAGCAGGAACGCGGGACTAGAGGGGGAGCAGTTCTTC.

The CDR3 loop is CASSLVGGLGSSGTLNEQFF. Written as DNA, the CDR3 is TGTGCCAGCAGCTTAGTAGGGGGCTTAGGTAGTAGCGGGACGTTAAATGAGCAGTTCTTC. V is TRBV11-2 and J is TRBJ2-1; the D gene is possibly TRBD2 (8 bases). CDR1 SGHAT and CDR2 FQNNGV come from the germline V gene. The CDR3 has 20 residues. Trimming removed 1 base from V and 7 bases from J, with 29 bases in between.

The V gene is TRBV13, the J gene TRBJ2-1; 12 nucleotides align to TRBD2. V shed 5 bases and J 6 bases; nucleotides not matched to a gene: 14. The CDR3 extends over 18 amino acids. The V gene's germline CDR1 is PRHDT and CDR2 FYEKMQ (reference sequence). This CDR3 reads CASSPTSLLAGGTNEQFF. CDR3 nucleotides: TGTGCCAGCAGCCCGACATCCTTACTAGCGGGAGGAACCAATGAGCAGTTCTTC.

V is TRBV10-1 and J is TRBJ2-3, with D unclear. The germline V and J ends were trimmed by 2 bases and 0 bases, with 6 bases remaining between them. CDR1 WNHNN and CDR2 SYGVQD come from the germline V gene (reference sequence). This CDR3 spans 14 amino acids. CDR3 nucleotides: TGCGCCAGCAGTGAGGCCCTCAGCACAGATACGCAGTATTTT. This translates into CASSEALSTDTQYF.

The CDR3: CASIASGRRETQYF. The CDR3 bases are TGTGCCAGCATAGCTAGCGGGAGACGAGAGACCCAGTACTTC. The chain carries TRBV12-3 or TRBV12-4 and TRBJ2-5, with 10 bases lining up with TRBD2. This CDR3 contains 14 residues. The V and J ends lost 7 bases and 4 bases, in that order; junction bases with no gene match: 6.

This sequence joins TRBV7-2 and TRBJ2-7; D is unclear. The CDR3 has 15 amino acids. Trimming left V 5 bases short and J 3 bases short, with 17 bases between. Germline-derived CDR1 and CDR2 are SGHTA and FQGNSA. Written as DNA, the CDR3 is TGTGCCAGCAGCGCCCTGGCCGGCGCTTACTACGAGCAGTACTTC. As protein: CASSALAGAYYEQYF.

This clonotype has ten or more counts. This chain links TRBV4-3 with TRBJ1-2, with 8 bases aligning to TRBD1. The CDR3 totals 15 residues. Germline lookup yields CDR1 LGHNA and CDR2 YSLEER. The ends lost 1 base at V and 6 bases at J; junction bases unmatched: 7. CDR3 sequence reads: CASSQGPGGGDGYTF. The CDR3 DNA is TGCGCCAGCAGCCAAGGGCCAGGGGGCGGCGATGGCTACACCTTC.